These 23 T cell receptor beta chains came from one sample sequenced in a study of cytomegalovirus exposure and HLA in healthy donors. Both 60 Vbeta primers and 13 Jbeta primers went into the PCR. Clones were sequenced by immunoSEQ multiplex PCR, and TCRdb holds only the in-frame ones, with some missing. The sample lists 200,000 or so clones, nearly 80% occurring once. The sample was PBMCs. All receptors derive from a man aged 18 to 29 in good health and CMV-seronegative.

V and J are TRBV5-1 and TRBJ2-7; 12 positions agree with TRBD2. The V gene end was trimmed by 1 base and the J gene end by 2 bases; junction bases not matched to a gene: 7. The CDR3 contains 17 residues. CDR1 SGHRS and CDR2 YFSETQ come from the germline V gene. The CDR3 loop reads CASSLWASGRGPYEQYF. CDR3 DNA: TGCGCCAGCAGCTTGTGGGCTAGCGGGAGGGGCCCCTACGAGCAGTACTTC.

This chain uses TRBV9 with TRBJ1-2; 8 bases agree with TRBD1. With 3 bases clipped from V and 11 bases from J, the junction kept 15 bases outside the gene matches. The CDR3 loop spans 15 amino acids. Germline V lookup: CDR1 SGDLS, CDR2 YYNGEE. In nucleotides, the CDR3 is TGTGCCAGCAGCGCAGCAGGTGGACAGGGACTTGGATACACCTTC. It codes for CASSAAGGQGLGYTF.

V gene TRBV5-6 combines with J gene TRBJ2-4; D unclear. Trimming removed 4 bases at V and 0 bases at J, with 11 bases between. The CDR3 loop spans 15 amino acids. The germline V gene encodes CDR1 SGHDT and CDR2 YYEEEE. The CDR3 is CASSPAGKAKNIQYF. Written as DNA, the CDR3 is TGTGCCAGCAGCCCCGCCGGTAAAGCCAAAAACATTCAGTACTTC. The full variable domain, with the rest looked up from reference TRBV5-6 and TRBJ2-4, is DAGVTQSPTHLIKTRGQQVTLRCSPKSGHDTVSWYQQALGQGPQFIFQYYEEEERQRGNFPDRFSGHQFPNYSSELNVNALLLGDSALYLCASSPAGKAKNIQYFGAGTRLSVL.

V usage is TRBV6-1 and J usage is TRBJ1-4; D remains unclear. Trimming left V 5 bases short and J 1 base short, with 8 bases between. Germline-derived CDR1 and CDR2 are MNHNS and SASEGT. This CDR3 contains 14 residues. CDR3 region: CASSRSRTNEKLFF. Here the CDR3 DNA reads TGTGCCAGCAGTCGGAGCAGAACTAATGAAAAACTGTTTTTT.

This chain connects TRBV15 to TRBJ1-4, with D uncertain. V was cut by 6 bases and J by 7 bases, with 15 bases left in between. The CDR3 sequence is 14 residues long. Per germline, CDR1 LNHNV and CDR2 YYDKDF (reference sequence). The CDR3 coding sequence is TGTGCCACCAGTGATGATACAGTTGGTGAAAAACTGTTTTTT. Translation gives CATSDDTVGEKLFF.

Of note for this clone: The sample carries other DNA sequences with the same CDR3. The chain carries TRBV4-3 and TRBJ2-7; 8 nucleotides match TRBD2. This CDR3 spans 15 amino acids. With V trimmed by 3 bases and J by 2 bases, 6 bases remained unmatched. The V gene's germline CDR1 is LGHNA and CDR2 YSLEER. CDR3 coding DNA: TGCGCCAGCAGCCAGGACCCGGGAGGGACCTACGAGCAGTACTTC. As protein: CASSQDPGGTYEQYF.

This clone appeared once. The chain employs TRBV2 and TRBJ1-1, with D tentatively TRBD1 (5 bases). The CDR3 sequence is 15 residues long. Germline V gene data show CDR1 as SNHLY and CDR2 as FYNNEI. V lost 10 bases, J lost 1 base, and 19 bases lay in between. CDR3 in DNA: TGTGCCACCATGCCGTCAGCCGGGGGGAACACTGAAGCTTTCTTT. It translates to CATMPSAGGNTEAFF.

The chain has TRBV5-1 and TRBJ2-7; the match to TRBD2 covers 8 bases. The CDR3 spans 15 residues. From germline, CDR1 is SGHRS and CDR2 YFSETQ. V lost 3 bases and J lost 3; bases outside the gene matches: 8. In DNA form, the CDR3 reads TGCGCCAGCAGCTCCGTCGGGGGGGCGGACTACGAGCAGTACTTC. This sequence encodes CASSSVGGADYEQYF.

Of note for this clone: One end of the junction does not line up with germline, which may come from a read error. CDR3 loop: CDSSYSRFASGYEQYF. The DNA for the CDR3 is TGTGACAGCAGTTACTCGAGGTTCGCTAGTGGGTACGAGCAGTACTTC. The gene calls are TRBV6-5 and TRBJ2-7; D uncertain. The CDR3 totals 16 residues. Germline V gene lookup returns CDR1 MNHEY and CDR2 SVGAGI.

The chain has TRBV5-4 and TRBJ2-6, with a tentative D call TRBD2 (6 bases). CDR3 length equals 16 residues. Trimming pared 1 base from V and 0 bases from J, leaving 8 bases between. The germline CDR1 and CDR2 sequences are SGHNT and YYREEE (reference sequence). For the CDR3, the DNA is TGTGCCAGCAGCTTGAGCGGGCGCTCTGGGGCCAACGTCCTGACTTTC. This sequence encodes CASSLSGRSGANVLTF.

The CDR3 protein is CATIRYYSNQPQHF. For the CDR3, the DNA is TGTGCCACTATCAGATACTATAGCAATCAGCCCCAGCATTTT. The rearrangement links TRBV19 to TRBJ1-5; D call uncertain. The V gene lost 10 bases and the J gene lost 0 bases, with 13 bases spanning the gap. This CDR3 spans 14 amino acids. Per germline, CDR1 LNHDA and CDR2 SQIVND (reference sequence).

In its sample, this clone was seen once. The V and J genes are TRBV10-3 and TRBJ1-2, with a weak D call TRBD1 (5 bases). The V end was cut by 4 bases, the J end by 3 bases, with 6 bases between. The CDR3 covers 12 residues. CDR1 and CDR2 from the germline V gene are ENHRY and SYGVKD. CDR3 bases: TGTGCCATCAGTGGGGGGGACTATGGCTACACCTTC. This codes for CAISGGDYGYTF.

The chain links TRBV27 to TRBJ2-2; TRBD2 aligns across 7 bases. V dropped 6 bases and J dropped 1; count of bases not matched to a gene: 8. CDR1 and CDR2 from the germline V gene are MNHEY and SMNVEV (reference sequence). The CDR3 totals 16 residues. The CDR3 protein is CASSMGLAVNTGELFF. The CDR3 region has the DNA TGTGCCAGCAGCATGGGGCTAGCGGTGAACACCGGGGAGCTGTTTTTT.

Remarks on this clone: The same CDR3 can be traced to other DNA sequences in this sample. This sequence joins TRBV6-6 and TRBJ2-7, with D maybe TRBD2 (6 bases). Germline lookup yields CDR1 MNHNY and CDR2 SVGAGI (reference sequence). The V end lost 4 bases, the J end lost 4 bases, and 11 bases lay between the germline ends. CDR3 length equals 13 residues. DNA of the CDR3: TGTGCCAGCAGTTCGGGGGATGGATACGAGCAGTACTTC. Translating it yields CASSSGDGYEQYF.

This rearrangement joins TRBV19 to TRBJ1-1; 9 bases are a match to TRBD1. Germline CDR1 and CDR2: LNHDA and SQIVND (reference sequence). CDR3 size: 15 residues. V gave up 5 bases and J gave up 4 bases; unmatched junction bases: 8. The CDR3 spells CASSFSGQGATEAFF. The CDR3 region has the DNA TGTGCCAGTAGTTTCTCGGGACAGGGAGCCACTGAAGCTTTCTTT.

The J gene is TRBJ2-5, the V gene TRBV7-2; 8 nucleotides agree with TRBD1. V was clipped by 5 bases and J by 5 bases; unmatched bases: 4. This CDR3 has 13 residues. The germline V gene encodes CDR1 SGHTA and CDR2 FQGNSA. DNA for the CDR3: TGTGCCAGCAGCCCTGGACAGGGTGAGACCCAGTACTTC. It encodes CASSPGQGETQYF.

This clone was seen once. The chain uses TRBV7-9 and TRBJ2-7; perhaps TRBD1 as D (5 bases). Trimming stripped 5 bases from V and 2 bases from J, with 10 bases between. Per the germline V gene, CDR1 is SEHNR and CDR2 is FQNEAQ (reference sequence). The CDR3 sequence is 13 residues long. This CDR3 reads CASSPTDAYEQYF. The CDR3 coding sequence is TGTGCCAGCAGCCCGACAGACGCCTACGAGCAGTACTTC.

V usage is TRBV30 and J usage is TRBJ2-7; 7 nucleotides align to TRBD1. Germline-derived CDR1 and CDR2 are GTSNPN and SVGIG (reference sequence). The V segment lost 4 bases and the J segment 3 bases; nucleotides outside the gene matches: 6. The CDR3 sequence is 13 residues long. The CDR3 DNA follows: TGTGCCTGGAACGGACAGGTCAGCTACGAGCAGTACTTC. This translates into CAWNGQVSYEQYF.

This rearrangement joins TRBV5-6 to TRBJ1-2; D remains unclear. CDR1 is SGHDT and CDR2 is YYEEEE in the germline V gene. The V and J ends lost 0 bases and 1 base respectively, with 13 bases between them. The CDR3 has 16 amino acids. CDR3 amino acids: CASSLVTPFNNYGYTF. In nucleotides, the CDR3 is TGTGCCAGCAGCTTGGTTACACCCTTTAATAACTATGGCTACACCTTC.

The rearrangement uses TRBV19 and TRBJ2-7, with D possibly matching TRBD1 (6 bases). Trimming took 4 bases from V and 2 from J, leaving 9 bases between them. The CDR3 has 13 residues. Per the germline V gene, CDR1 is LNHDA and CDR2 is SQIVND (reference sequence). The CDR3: CASSRDTAYEQYF. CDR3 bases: TGTGCCAGTAGTAGGGACACAGCCTACGAGCAGTACTTC.

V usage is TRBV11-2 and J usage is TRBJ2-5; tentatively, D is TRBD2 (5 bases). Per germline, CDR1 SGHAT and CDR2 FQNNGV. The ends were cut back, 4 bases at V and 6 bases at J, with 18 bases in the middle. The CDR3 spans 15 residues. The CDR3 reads CASSSGSLGIQTQYF. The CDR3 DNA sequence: TGTGCCAGCAGCTCGGGATCCCTAGGCATACAGACCCAGTACTTC.

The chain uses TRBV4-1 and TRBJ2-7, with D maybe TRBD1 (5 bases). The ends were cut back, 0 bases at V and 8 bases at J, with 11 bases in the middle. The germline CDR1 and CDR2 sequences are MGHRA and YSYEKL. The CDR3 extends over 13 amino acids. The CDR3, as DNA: TGCGCCAGCAGCCAAGACGACAGTACGAAGCAGTACTTC. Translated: CASSQDDSTKQYF.

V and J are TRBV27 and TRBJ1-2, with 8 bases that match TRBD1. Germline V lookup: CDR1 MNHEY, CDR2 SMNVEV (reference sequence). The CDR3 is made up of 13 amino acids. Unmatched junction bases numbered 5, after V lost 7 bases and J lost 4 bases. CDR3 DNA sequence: TGTGCCAGCACCACCGGACAGGGCTATGGCTACACCTTC. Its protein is CASTTGQGYGYTF.